The TCR beta chain described here comes from a study of CD8+ T cells in alopecia areata. Study-wide results and caveats: There was only one nonresponder, so it was unclear how baseline CD8+ expansion relates to response. For patients receiving tofacitinib, scalp clonality and expanded CD8+ clones among the top 100 significantly decreased. In scalp samples, resident alphabeta T cells of normal skin are also sequenced.

This clone has a single count. Its specificity is not known. Described treatment: oral pan-JAK inhibitor, 5-10 mg twice daily. PBMC-derived CD4+ and CD8+ T cells were sorted. After isolation, RNA underwent reverse transcription to generate cDNA as the sequencing template. Generated by immunoSEQ multiplex PCR, the TCRdb table keeps only in-frame clones and is missing some. The sample gives about 210,000 clones, less than 50% of which show up once; over 2.5% is in the top ten. The CDR3 runs to 13 residues. Germline CDR1 reads MNHNS; CDR2 reads SASEGT. Between the trimmed V and J ends, which lost 3 bases and 3 bases, there was a span of 6 bases.

This specimen was CD4+ T cells sorted from blood, taken at approximately week 36, from a patient treated with tofacitinib. The chain links TRBV6-1 to TRBJ2-1; D unresolved. The source is a human donor with alopecia areata. The CDR3 region has the DNA TGTGCCAGCAGTGAGCCACACTACAATGAGCAGTTCTTC. This sequence encodes CASSEPHYNEQFF.